One and the same sample provided the 21 T cell receptor beta chains below, sequenced in a study of cytomegalovirus exposure and HLA in healthy donors (TCRdb year 2017). Libraries were built with the immunoSEQ multiplex PCR assay. For the multiplex PCR, a mixture combining 60 forward primers for TCR Vbeta segments and 13 reverse primers for TCR Jbeta segments was used. Sourced from immuneACCESS, this table was stored by TCRdb with only in-frame sequences that have V and J called. A share of the clones is absent; for the studies checked, an unresolved V gene accounts for under half, and the remainder has no known explanation. The table for this sample shows approximately 72,000 clones. The top ten constitute about 5% of the sample. Sequenced: PBMCs. These receptor sequences come from a woman aged 40 to 50 in good health and CMV-seropositive.

This rearrangement joins TRBV14 to TRBJ2-5; D is unclear. The CDR3 consists of 15 residues. Germline V CDR1 and CDR2: SGHDN, FVKESK. Trimming pared 4 bases from V and 2 bases from J, leaving 14 bases between. Here the CDR3 DNA reads TGTGCCAGCAGCCGGTATCTCGTGCAGCAAGAGACCCAGTACTTC. Residues: CASSRYLVQQETQYF.

The chain combines TRBV5-4 with TRBJ2-1; perhaps TRBD2 as D (5 bases). V lost 0 bases, J lost 6 bases, and 16 bases lay in between. This CDR3 has 16 residues. CDR1 and CDR2 from the germline V gene are SGHNT and YYREEE (reference sequence). The CDR3 coding sequence is TGTGCCAGCAGCTTGGGGGGAGCTGGTAGCTTCAATGAGCAGTTCTTC. Translated: CASSLGGAGSFNEQFF.

V and J are TRBV6-1 and TRBJ2-3; D perhaps matches TRBD2 (6 bases). The CDR3 has 14 residues. Germline-derived CDR1 and CDR2 are MNHNS and SASEGT. Between the trimmed V and J ends, which lost 7 bases and 4 bases, there was a span of 15 bases. CDR3 protein: CASTAGTPPDTQYF. In DNA, the CDR3 is TGTGCCAGCACTGCCGGGACTCCACCAGATACGCAGTATTTT.

This chain connects TRBV7-9 to TRBJ1-1; D is possibly TRBD1 (5 bases). Trimming took off 1 base at V and 2 bases at J, with 17 bases between the two ends. CDR1 and CDR2 from the germline V gene are SEHNR and FQNEAQ (reference sequence). The CDR3 runs to 17 residues. The CDR3 here is CASSLGAEGADNTEAFF. The DNA for the CDR3 is TGTGCCAGCAGCTTAGGGGCTGAAGGGGCGGATAACACTGAAGCTTTCTTT.

V usage is TRBV10-3 and J usage is TRBJ1-1; 7 bases align to TRBD1. Germline-derived CDR1 and CDR2 are ENHRY and SYGVKD. V gave up 11 bases and J gave up 1 base; unmatched junction bases: 4. The CDR3 totals 12 residues. The CDR3 DNA sequence: TGTGCCGGCAGGGGGGCGAACACTGAAGCTTTCTTT. Protein product: CAGRGANTEAFF.

As to this clone: The junction does not match germline at one end; this may be a read error. V and J are TRBV7-7 and TRBJ2-7; 9 bases match TRBD1. The CDR3 runs to 14 residues. The germline gives CDR1 SSHAT, CDR2 FNYEAQ (reference sequence). As DNA, the CDR3 is TGTGCTAGCAGCTTAGAGGGACAGGGAAACGAGCAGTACTTC. Translating gives CASSLEGQGNEQYF.

J is TRBJ1-2 and V is TRBV29-1; D may be TRBD1 (6 bases). This CDR3 has 13 amino acids. Germline lookup yields CDR1 SQVTM and CDR2 ANQGSEA. V lost 4 bases to trimming and J lost 4 bases, with 13 bases between them. The CDR3 coding sequence is TGCAGCGTTGTTAGGGGGTTGGGCTATGGCTACACCTTC. It translates to CSVVRGLGYGYTF.

The chain has TRBV5-4 and TRBJ2-5, with a weak D call TRBD1 (6 bases). The CDR3 sequence is 15 residues long. Germline assignment: CDR1 SGHNT and CDR2 YYREEE (reference sequence). V was cut by 2 bases and J by 1 base, with 12 bases left in between. The CDR3 here is CASSFTEGGQETQYF. In DNA form, the CDR3 reads TGTGCCAGCAGCTTTACTGAAGGGGGCCAAGAGACCCAGTACTTC.

V and J are TRBV5-1 and TRBJ2-5; 9 nucleotides agree with TRBD1. Germline trimming cut 0 bases from V and 5 bases from J; bases unmatched to any gene: 5. CDR1 SGHRS and CDR2 YFSETQ come from the germline V gene. There are 15 residues in the CDR3. In DNA, the CDR3 is TGCGCCAGCAGCTTGGCGACAGGGGGGTATGAGACCCAGTACTTC. It codes for CASSLATGGYETQYF.

J is TRBJ1-1 and V is TRBV7-9; a possible D gene is TRBD1 (6 bases). Trimming shortened V by 1 base and J by 1 base, and 22 bases separated the two germline ends. The CDR3 is 19 amino acids. Germline CDR1 SEHNR, CDR2 FQNEAQ (reference sequence). In nucleotides, the CDR3 is TGTGCCAGCAGCTTAGATCGGGAAGATTACAGGGAAACGAACACTGAAGCTTTCTTT. This gives the protein CASSLDREDYRETNTEAFF.

V usage is TRBV19 and J usage is TRBJ1-5; D unresolved. This CDR3 spans 14 amino acids. In germline, CDR1 is LNHDA, CDR2 SQIVND (reference sequence). Deletions cut 6 bases from V and 1 base from J, with 10 bases between. CDR3 sequence (DNA): TGTGCCAGTAGAAACAGCCCAAGCAATCAGCCCCAGCATTTT. Translation gives CASRNSPSNQPQHF. The whole variable domain, filled in from reference TRBV19 and TRBJ1-5, reads DGGITQSPKYLFRKEGQNVTLSCEQNLNHDAMYWYRQDPGQGLRLIYYSQIVNDFQKGDIAEGYSVSREKKESFPLTVTSAQKNPTAFYLCASRNSPSNQPQHFGDGTRLSIL.

The V call is TRBV19, the J call TRBJ1-2; tentatively, D is TRBD1 (5 bases). This CDR3 is 14 amino acids long. Germline values: CDR1 LNHDA, CDR2 SQIVND (reference sequence). V lost 1 base to trimming and J lost 4 bases, with 10 bases between them. CDR3 DNA sequence: TGTGCCAGTAGTATAGTAGGGGAAGTCTATGGCTACACCTTC. Protein sequence: CASSIVGEVYGYTF.

The chain links TRBV5-6 to TRBJ1-3; no reliable D call. V dropped 2 bases and J dropped 2 bases, with 8 bases sitting between them. Germline V gene sequence: CDR1 SGHDT, CDR2 YYEEEE. CDR3 size: 14 residues. The CDR3, as DNA: TGTGCCAGCAGCTTAGGAGAGACTGGAAACACCATATATTTT. Its translation: CASSLGETGNTIYF.

The chain is built from TRBV6-6 and TRBJ2-1, with D tentatively TRBD2 (5 bases). Trimming cost V 2 bases and J 3 bases, with 11 bases left between them. The CDR3 runs 15 residues. CDR1 and CDR2 (germline): MNHNY, SVGAGI (reference sequence). CDR3 loop: CASSYPSGLYNEQFF. As DNA, the CDR3 is TGTGCCAGCAGTTACCCTAGTGGACTCTACAATGAGCAGTTCTTC.

The genes are TRBV12-5 and TRBJ1-1; perhaps TRBD1 as D (5 bases). V was cut by 0 bases and J by 1 base, with 9 bases left in between. The CDR3 spans 15 residues. Germline CDR1 and CDR2: LGHNT and FRNRAP. The DNA for the CDR3 is TGTGCTAGTGGTTTGGTGGCCGGGGGGAACACTGAAGCTTTCTTT. It encodes CASGLVAGGNTEAFF.

The rearrangement links TRBV2 to TRBJ1-1; the match to TRBD1 covers 9 bases. J was trimmed by 4 bases and V by 5 bases; bases with no gene match: 8. Germline lookup yields CDR1 SNHLY and CDR2 FYNNEI. CDR3 length equals 15 residues. The CDR3 sequence: CASSQQGARGTEAFF. CDR3 nucleotides: TGTGCCAGCAGTCAACAGGGGGCGCGAGGCACTGAAGCTTTCTTT.

The V call is TRBV4-2, the J call TRBJ1-5; no firm D call. This CDR3 contains 15 residues. Trimming shortened V by 1 base and J by 0 bases, and 7 bases separated the two germline ends. Germline assignment: CDR1 LGHNA and CDR2 YNFKEQ. The CDR3, as DNA: TGTGCCAGCAGCCAAGGAGGAGGTAGCAATCAGCCCCAGCATTTT. This encodes CASSQGGGSNQPQHF.

Comments on this clone: An end of the junction differs from the germline gene, which may be a read error. The J gene is TRBJ2-5, the V gene TRBV7-7; 8 bases are a match to TRBD2. This CDR3 is built from 16 residues. Looked up from germline, CDR1 is SSHAT and CDR2 is FNYEAQ (reference sequence). This CDR3 reads CASSSQRGLVQETQYF. The CDR3, as DNA: TGTGCTAGCAGCTCCCAAAGGGGACTAGTCCAAGAGACCCAGTACTTC.

CDR3 DNA: TGCGCCAGCAGCCAAGTGGCCAGCGGGAGCGTGGATACGCAGTATTTT. Translation: CASSQVASGSVDTQYF. The rearrangement joins TRBV4-1 to TRBJ2-3; TRBD2 matches 8 bases. CDR1 is MGHRA, CDR2 YSYEKL, per germline. V was clipped by 1 base and J by 6 bases; unmatched bases: 9. The CDR3 spans 16 residues.

The chain links TRBV19 to TRBJ2-3, with TRBD1 identical over 8 bases. The CDR3 loop spans 19 amino acids. J lost 0 bases, V lost 5 bases, and 16 bases had no gene match. CDR1 and CDR2 from the germline V gene are LNHDA and SQIVND (reference sequence). As DNA, the CDR3 is TGTGCCAGTAGTCTTGCCCCCCCCCAGACAGGGGAGAGCACAGATACGCAGTATTTT. Protein: CASSLAPPQTGESTDTQYF.

CDR3 residues: CASSQLGTGGPSTDTQYF. The CDR3 bases are TGCGCCAGCAGCCAATTAGGGACAGGGGGTCCTAGCACAGATACGCAGTATTTT. The chain joins TRBV4-3 to TRBJ2-3, with 11 positions matching TRBD1. J lost 0 bases, V lost 2 bases, and 7 bases had no gene match. This CDR3 contains 18 residues. CDR1 and CDR2 from the germline V gene are LGHNA and YSLEER.